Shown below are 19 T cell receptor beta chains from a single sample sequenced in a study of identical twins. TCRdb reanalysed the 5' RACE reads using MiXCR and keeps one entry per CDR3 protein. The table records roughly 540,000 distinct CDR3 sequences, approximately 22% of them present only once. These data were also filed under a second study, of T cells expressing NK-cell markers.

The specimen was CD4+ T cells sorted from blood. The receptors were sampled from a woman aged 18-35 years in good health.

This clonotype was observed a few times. The CDR3 sequence: CSAHSGGLYNEQFF. In DNA, the CDR3 is TGCAGTGCCCACAGCGGGGGACTCTACAATGAGCAGTTCTTC. The V gene is TRBV20-1, the J gene TRBJ2-1; the match to TRBD2 covers 8 bases. V was clipped by 6 bases and J by 3 bases; unmatched bases: 7. Germline V CDR1 and CDR2: DFQATT, SNEGSKA (reference sequence). This CDR3 is 14 amino acids long.

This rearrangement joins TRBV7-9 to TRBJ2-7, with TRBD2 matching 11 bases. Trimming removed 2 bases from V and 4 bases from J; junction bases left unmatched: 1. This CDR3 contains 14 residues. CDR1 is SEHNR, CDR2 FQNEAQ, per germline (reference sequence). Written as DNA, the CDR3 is TGTGCCAGCAGCTTAACTAGCGGGAGATACGAGCAGTACTTC. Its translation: CASSLTSGRYEQYF.

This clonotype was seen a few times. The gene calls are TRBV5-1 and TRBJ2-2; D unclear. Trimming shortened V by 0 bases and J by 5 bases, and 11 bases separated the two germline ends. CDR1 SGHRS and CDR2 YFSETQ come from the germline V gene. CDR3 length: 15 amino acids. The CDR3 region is CASSLVVEGTGELFF. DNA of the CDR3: TGCGCCAGCAGCTTGGTGGTAGAAGGGACCGGGGAGCTGTTTTTT. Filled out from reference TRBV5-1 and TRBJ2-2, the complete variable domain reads KAGVTQTPRYLIKTRGQQVTLSCSPISGHRSVSWYQQTPGQGLQFLFEYFSETQRNKGNFPGRFSGRQFSNSRSEMNVSTLELGDSALYLCASSLVVEGTGELFFGEGSRLTVL.

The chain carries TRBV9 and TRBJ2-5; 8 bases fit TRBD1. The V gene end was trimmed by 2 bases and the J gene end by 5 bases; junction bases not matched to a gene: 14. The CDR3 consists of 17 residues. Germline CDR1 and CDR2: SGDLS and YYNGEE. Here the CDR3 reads CASSVSLTQGAGETQYF. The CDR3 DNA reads TGTGCCAGCAGCGTCTCGTTGACCCAGGGGGCAGGGGAGACCCAGTACTTC.

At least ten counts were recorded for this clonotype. The DNA for the CDR3 is TGTGCCAGCAGTACCAGCGGGAGGCGCGCAGATACGCAGTATTTT. Amino acid sequence: CASSTSGRRADTQYF. J is TRBJ2-3 and V is TRBV12-3 or TRBV12-4, with 9 bases that match TRBD2. The CDR3 is 15 residues long. V was clipped by 5 bases and J by 4 bases; unmatched bases: 7.

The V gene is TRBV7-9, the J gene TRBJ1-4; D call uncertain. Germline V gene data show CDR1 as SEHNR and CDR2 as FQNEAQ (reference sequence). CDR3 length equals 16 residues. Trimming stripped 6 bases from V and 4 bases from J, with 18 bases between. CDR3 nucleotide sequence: TGTGCCAGCAGTAACGGTCTGGGGAAGGTTAATGAAAAACTGTTTTTT. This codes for CASSNGLGKVNEKLFF.

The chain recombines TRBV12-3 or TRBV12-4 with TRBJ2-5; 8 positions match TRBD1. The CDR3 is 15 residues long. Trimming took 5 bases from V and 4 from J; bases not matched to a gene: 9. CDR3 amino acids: CASSKDRGSGETQYF. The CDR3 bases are TGTGCCAGCAGTAAAGACAGGGGATCTGGAGAGACCCAGTACTTC.

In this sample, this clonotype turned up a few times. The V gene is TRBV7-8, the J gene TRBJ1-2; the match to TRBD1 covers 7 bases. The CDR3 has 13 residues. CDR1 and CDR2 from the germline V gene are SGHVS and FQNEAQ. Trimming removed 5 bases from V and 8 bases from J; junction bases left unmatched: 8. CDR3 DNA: TGTGCCAGCAGCGTAGACAGGGATGGCGGCTACACCTTC. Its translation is CASSVDRDGGYTF.

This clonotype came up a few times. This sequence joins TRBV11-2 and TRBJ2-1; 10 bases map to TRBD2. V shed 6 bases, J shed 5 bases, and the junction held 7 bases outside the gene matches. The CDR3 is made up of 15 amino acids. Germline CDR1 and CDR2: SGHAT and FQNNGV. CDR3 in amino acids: CASRYGTSANNEQFF. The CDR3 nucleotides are TGTGCCAGCAGGTACGGGACTAGCGCAAACAATGAGCAGTTCTTC.

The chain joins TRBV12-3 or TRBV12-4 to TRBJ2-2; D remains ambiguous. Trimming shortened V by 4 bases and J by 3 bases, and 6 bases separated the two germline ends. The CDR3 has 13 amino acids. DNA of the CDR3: TGTGCCAGCAGTTCCTGGGACACCGGGGAGCTGTTTTTT. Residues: CASSSWDTGELFF.

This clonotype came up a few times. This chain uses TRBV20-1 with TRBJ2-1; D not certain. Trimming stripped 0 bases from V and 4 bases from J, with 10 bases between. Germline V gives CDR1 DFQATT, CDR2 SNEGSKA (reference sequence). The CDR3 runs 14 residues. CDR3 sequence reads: CSARDRYIYNEQFF. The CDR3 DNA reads TGCAGTGCTAGAGATCGGTACATTTACAATGAGCAGTTCTTC.

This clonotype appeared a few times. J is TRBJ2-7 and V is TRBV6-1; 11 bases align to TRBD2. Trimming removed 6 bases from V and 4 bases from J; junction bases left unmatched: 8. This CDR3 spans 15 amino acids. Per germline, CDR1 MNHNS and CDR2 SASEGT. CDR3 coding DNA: TGTGCCAGCAGCGCGACTAGCGGGACTATGTACGAGCAGTACTTC. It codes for CASSATSGTMYEQYF.

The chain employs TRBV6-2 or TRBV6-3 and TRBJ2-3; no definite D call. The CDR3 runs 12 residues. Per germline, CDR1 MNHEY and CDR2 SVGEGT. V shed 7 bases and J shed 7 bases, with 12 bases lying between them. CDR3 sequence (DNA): TGTGCCAGCACCACTCGGTGGAATACGCAGTATTTT. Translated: CASTTRWNTQYF.

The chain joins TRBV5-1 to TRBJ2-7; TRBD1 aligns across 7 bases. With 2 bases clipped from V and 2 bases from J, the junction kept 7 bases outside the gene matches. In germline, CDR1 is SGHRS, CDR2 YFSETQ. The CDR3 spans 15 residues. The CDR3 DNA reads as TGCGCCAGCAGCTTCGCCGGGACAGTCGCCTACGAGCAGTACTTC. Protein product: CASSFAGTVAYEQYF.

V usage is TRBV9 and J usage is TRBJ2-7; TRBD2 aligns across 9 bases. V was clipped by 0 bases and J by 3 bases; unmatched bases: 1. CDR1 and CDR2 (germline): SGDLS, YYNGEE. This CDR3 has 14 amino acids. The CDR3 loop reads CASSVGGGVYEQYF. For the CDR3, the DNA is TGTGCCAGCAGCGTAGGCGGGGGGGTCTACGAGCAGTACTTC.

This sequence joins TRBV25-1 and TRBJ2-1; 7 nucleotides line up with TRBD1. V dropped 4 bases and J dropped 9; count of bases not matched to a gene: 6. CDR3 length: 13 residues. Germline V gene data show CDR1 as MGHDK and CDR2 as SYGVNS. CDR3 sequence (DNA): TGTGCCAGCAGTGGCCCGGACAGGACTGAGCAGTTCTTC. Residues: CASSGPDRTEQFF.

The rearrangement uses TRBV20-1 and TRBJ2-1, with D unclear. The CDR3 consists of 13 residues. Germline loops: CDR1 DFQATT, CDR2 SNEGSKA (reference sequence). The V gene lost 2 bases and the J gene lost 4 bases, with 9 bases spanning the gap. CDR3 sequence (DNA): TGCAGTGCTAGAAAGGCGGCTTACAATGAGCAGTTCTTC. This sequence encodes CSARKAAYNEQFF.

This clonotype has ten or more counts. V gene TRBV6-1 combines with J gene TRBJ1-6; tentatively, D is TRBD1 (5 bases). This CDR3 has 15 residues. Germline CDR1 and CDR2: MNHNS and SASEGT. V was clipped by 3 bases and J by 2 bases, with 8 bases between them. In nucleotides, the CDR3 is TGTGCCAGCAGTGACAGGGCCCCCTATAATTCACCCCTCCACTTT. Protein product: CASSDRAPYNSPLHF.

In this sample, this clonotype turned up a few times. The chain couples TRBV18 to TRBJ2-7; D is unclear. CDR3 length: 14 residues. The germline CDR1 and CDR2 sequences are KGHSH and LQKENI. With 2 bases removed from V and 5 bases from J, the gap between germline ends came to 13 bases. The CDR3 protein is CASSPKVSWDEQYF. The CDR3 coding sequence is TGTGCCAGCTCACCAAAGGTTTCCTGGGACGAGCAGTACTTC. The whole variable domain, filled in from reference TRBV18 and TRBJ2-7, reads NAGVMQNPRHLVRRRGQEARLRCSPMKGHSHVYWYRQLPEEGLKFMVYLQKENIIDESGMPKERFSAEFPKEGPSILRIQQVVRGDSAAYFCASSPKVSWDEQYFGPGTRLTVT.